The present T cell receptor beta chain was sequenced within a study of T cells after yellow fever vaccination. General study results and limits: Weaker overall was a secondary response that nonetheless peaked faster, on day 5 versus 15. Few clonotypes appeared in both CD4 and CD8 compartments. Post-booster reappearance was seen for most primary-vaccination clones (just over 95% CD4, about 88% CD8).

A remark on this clonotype: Its antigen is not identified.

This CDR3 region has 15 residues. Germline CDR1 is SGHTA and CDR2 is FQGNSA. Germline trimming cut 1 base from V and 8 bases from J; bases unmatched to any gene: 9. Template switching by 5'RACE produced TCR cDNA, adding a universal primer site and UMIs. TCRdb re-called the 5' RACE reads through MiXCR, storing one row per CDR3 protein. The sample has around 610,000 distinct CDR3 sequences, roughly 14% seen once. The source was PBMCs, collected on the day of the yellow fever booster vaccination. V gene TRBV7-2 combines with J gene TRBJ2-5; 8 positions agree with TRBD1. This clonotype was sampled from a man under 40 who received the YFV17D yellow fever vaccine. The CDR3 DNA follows: TGTGCCAGCAGCTTAGACCAGGGGGCACGTGCCACCCAGTACTTC. The encoded protein is CASSLDQGARATQYF. The full variable domain, its missing parts supplied by reference TRBV7-2 and TRBJ2-5, is GAGVSQSPSNKVTEKGKDVELRCDPISGHTALYWYRQSLGQGLEFLIYFQGNSAPDKSGLPSDRFSAERTGGSVSTLTIQRTQQEDSAVYLCASSLDQGARATQYFGPGTRLLVL.